The source of this TCR beta chain is a study of CD4 T cells in relation to SARS-CoV-2 and coronaviruses. Study-wide context: No peptide or an HIV-1 Nef peptide pool served as negative control.

CD4+ T cells from unexposed donors were obtained before the COVID-19 pandemic (2011-2018). CD4+ T cells were isolated from the cells after roughly 11 days of culture. Cells permitting, SARS-CoV-2 S/N and four cold-coronavirus spikes were tested on unexposed-donor CD4+ T cells. J gave up 9 bases and V 3 bases, and 9 bases lay outside the gene matches. Germline-derived CDR1 and CDR2 are SGDLS and YYNGEE. This CDR3 region has 15 residues. Profiling relied on immunoSEQ multiplex PCR, and the TCRdb table lists in-frame clones only, not all of them. The data show over 25,000 clones, 75% to 80% seen once. Concerning this clone itself: What it binds is not known.

The rearrangement links TRBV9 to TRBJ1-6, with 7 positions matching TRBD1. This TCR was sampled from a human donor in good health. The specimen was CD4+ T cells from PBMCs, cultured in vitro. CDR3 sequence: CASSGETGIGSPLHF. The DNA of the CDR3 is TGTGCCAGCAGCGGAGAGACAGGGATAGGTTCACCCCTCCACTTT. The full variable domain, with the rest looked up from reference TRBV9 and TRBJ1-6, is DSGVTQTPKHLITATGQRVTLRCSPRSGDLSVYWYQQSLDQGLQFLIQYYNGEERAKGNILERFSAQQFPDLHSELNLSSLELGDSALYFCASSGETGIGSPLHFGNGTRLTVT.